The clone carrying this T cell receptor beta chain came up a few times. MiXCR was run by TCRdb on the 5' RACE reads, yielding one entry per CDR3 protein. The sample contains approximately 47,000 distinct CDR3 sequences, about 19% of which appear only once. The CDR3 has 13 residues. The V and J ends lost 1 base and 10 bases respectively, with 11 bases between them. Germline loops: CDR1 MGHRA, CDR2 YSYEKL. The entry originates in a study of chronic HIV infection and antiretroviral therapy. The TCR comes from an adult who had HIV and had not received antiretroviral therapy, or was an uninfected healthy control (not recorded which). Specimen: peripheral blood. The rearrangement uses TRBV4-1 and TRBJ2-1; D remains unclear. In DNA, the CDR3 is TGCGCCAGCAGCCAAGCCCTAACGGACGAGCAGTTCTTC. It yields the protein CASSQALTDEQFF.